This TCR beta chain was obtained from a study of long-term antiretroviral therapy in people with HIV. Study-level background: The study's earliest collections predate the 2015 immediate-ART recommendation by about a decade.

CDR3 length: 12 amino acids. Trimming stripped 4 bases from V and 4 bases from J, with 6 bases between. The germline CDR1 and CDR2 sequences are MDHEN and SYDVKM. Each HIV-infected participant was given treatment in the United States. In regard to this clone: Its specificity is not known.

Overall study results and limits: The study found that diversity rose after ART but stayed below transplant donor controls. Participants lacked recorded data on ART adherence, viral resistance or therapy changes.

Researchers report immunoSEQ v3.0 was run at survey level. Only in-frame clones appear in the TCRdb table, and some are missing; sequencing was by immunoSEQ multiplex PCR. The sample holds 35,000 to 45,000 clones, 75% to 90% seen once. The TCR sequence derives from a man aged 18 to 30 with HIV. The sample in question was unsorted PBMCs, obtained 2.2 years after starting antiretroviral therapy. This chain links TRBV28 with TRBJ2-3; no clear D gene. CDR3 in DNA: TGTGCCAGCAGTTATGGGGCAGATACGCAGTATTTT. This codes for CASSYGADTQYF.